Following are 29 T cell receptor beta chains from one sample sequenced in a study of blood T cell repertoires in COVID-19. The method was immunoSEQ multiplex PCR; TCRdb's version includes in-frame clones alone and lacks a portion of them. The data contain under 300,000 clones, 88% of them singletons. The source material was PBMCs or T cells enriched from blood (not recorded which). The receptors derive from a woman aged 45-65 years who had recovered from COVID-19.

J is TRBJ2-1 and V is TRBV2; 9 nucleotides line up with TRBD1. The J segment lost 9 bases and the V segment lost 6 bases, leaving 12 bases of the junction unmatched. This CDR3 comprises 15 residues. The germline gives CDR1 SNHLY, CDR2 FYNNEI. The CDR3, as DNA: TGTGCCAGCAGCGATCCAGGACAGGGGATCAGTGAGCAGTTCTTC. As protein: CASSDPGQGISEQFF. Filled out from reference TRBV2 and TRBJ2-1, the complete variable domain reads EPEVTQTPSHQVTQMGQEVILRCVPISNHLYFYWYRQILGQKVEFLVSFYNNEISEKSEIFDDQFSVERPDGSNFTLKIRSTKLEDSAMYFCASSDPGQGISEQFFGPGTRLTVL.

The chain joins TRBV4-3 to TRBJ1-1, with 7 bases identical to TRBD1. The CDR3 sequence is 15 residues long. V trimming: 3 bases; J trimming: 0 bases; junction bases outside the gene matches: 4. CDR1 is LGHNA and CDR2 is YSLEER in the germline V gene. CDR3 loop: CASSQRQGMNTEAFF. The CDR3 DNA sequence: TGCGCCAGCAGCCAGCGACAGGGCATGAACACTGAAGCTTTCTTT.

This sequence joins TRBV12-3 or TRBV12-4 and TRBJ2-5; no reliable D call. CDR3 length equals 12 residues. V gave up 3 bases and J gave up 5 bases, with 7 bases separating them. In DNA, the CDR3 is TGTGCCAGCAGTTTGTCTCGGGAGACCCAGTACTTC. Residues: CASSLSRETQYF.

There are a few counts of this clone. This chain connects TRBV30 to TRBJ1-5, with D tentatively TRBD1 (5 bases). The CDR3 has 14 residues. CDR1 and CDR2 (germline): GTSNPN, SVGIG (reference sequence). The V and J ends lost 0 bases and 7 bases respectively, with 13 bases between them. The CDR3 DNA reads TGTGCCTGGAGTGTAACCCAGGGCCGCCAGCCCCAGCATTTT. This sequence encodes CAWSVTQGRQPQHF.

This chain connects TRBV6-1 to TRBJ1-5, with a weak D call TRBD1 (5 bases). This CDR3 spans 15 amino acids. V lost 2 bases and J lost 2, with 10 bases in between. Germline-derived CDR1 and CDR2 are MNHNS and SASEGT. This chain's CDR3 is CASSEQGRGNQPQHF. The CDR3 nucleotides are TGTGCCAGCAGTGAACAGGGTCGTGGCAATCAGCCCCAGCATTTT.

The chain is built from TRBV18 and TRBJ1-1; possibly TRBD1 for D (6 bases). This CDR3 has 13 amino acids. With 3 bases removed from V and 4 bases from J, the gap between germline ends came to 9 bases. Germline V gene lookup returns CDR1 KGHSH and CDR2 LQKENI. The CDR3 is CASSPDRSTEAFF. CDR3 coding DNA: TGTGCCAGCTCACCCGACAGGAGCACTGAAGCTTTCTTT.

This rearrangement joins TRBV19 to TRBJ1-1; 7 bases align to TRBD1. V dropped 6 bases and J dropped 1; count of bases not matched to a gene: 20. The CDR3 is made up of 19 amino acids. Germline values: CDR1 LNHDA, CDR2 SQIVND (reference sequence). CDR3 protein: CASSLGSIVQGDSNTEAFF. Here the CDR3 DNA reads TGTGCCAGTAGCCTGGGTTCGATCGTCCAGGGGGATTCGAACACTGAAGCTTTCTTT.

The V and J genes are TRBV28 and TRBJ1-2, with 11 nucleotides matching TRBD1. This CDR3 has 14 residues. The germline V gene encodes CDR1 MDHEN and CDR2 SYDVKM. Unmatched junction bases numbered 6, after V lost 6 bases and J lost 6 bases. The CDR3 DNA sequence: TGTGCCAGCAGCCCAGGGACAGGGGGGAATGGCTACACCTTC. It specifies CASSPGTGGNGYTF.

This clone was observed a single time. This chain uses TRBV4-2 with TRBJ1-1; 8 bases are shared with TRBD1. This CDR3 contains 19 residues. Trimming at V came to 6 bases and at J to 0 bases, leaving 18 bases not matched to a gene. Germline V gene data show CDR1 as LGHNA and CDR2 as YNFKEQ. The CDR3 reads CASSTPRGGGQGLNTEAFF. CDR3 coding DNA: TGTGCCAGCAGTACCCCTAGGGGAGGAGGACAGGGCCTGAACACTGAAGCTTTCTTT.

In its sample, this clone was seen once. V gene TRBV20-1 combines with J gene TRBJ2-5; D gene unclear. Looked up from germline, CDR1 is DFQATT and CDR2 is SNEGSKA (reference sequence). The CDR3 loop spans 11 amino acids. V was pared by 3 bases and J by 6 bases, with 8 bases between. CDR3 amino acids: CSASDLKTQYF. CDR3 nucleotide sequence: TGCAGTGCTAGTGACTTAAAGACCCAGTACTTC.

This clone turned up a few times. The CDR3 coding sequence is TGTGCCAGTAGTGCCGGGAGGGCCGATGAGCAGTTCTTC. Protein: CASSAGRADEQFF. The chain has TRBV19 and TRBJ2-1; 8 bases are shared with TRBD2. V trimming: 5 bases; J trimming: 8 bases; junction bases outside the gene matches: 5. The germline V gene has CDR1 LNHDA and CDR2 SQIVND (reference sequence). The CDR3 runs to 13 residues.

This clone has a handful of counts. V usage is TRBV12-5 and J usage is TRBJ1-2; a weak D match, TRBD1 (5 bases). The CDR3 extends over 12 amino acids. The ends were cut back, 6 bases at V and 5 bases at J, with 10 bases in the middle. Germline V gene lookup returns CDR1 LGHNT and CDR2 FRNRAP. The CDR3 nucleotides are TGTGCTAGTGGAGACAGTTTTTATGGCTACACCTTC. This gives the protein CASGDSFYGYTF.

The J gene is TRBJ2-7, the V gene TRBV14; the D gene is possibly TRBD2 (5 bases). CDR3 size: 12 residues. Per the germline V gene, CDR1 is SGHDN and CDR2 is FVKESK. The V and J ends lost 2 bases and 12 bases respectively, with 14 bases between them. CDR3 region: CASSQQRLRVYF. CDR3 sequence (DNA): TGTGCCAGCAGCCAACAGAGGCTGAGGGTGTACTTC.

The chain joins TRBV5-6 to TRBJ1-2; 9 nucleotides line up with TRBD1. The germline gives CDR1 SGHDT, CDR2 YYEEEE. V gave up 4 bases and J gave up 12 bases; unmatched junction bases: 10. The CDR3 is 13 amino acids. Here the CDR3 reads CASSGGQGLDDTF. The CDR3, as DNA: TGTGCCAGCAGCGGGGGACAGGGTCTTGATGACACCTTC.

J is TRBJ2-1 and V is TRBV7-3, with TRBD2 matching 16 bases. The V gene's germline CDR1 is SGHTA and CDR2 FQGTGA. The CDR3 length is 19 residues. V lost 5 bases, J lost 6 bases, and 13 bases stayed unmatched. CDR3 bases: TGTGCCAGCAGCGCCTATCCCGGGACTAGCGGGAGGGCCAGCAATGAGCAGTTCTTC. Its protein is CASSAYPGTSGRASNEQFF.

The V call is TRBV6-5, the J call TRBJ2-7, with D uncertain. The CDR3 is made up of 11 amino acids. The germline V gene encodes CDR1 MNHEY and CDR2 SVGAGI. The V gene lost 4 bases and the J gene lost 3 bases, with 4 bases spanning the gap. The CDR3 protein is CASSSHYEQYF. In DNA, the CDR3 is TGTGCCAGCAGTTCCCACTACGAGCAGTACTTC.

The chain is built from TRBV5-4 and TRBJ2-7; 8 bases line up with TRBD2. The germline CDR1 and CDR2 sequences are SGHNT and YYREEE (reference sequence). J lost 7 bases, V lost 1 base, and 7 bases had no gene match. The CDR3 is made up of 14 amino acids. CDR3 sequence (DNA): TGTGCCAGCAGCTTGAAAGCGGGAGCTCGAGAGCAGTACTTC. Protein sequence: CASSLKAGAREQYF.

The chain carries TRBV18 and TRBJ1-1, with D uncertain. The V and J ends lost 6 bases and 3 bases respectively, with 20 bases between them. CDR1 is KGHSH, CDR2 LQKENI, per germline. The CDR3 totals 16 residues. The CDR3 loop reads CASSARRDGVDTEAFF. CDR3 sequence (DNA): TGTGCCAGCTCCGCCCGGAGGGATGGCGTAGACACTGAAGCTTTCTTT.

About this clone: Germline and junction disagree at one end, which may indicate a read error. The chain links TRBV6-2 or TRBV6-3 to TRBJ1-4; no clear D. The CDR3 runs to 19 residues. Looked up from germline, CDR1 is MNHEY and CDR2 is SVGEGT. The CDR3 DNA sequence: TGTGCCAGCAGCTACTGGGAGGATGTTGAGAGTCACCGCTGGGAAAAACTGTTTTTT. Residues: CASSYWEDVESHRWEKLFF.

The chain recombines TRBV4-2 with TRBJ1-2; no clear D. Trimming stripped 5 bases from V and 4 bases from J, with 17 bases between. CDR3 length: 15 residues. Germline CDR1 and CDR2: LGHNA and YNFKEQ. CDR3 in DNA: TGTGCCAGCAGCGCCCAGGAAACTAGCCCCTATGGCTACACCTTC. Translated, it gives CASSAQETSPYGYTF.

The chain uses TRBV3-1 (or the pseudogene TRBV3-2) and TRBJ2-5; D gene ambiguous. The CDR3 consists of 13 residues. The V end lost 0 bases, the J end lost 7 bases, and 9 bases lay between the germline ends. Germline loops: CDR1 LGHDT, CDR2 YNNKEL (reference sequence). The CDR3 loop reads CASSQDPTRTQYF. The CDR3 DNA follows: TGTGCCAGCAGCCAAGATCCGACTCGGACCCAGTACTTC.

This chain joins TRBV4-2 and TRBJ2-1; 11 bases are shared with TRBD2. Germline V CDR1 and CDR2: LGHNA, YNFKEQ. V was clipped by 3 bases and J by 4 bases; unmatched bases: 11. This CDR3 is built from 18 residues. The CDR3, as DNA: TGTGCCAGCAGCCACTTCACCTTAGCGGGAGGGTCGTACAATGAGCAGTTCTTC. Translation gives CASSHFTLAGGSYNEQFF.

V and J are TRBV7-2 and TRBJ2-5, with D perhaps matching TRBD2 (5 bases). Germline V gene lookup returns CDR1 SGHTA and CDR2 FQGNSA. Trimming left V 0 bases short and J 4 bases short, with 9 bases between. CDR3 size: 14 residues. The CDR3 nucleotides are TGTGCCAGCAGCTTAGCGGGAGTTGGAGAGACCCAGTACTTC. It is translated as CASSLAGVGETQYF.

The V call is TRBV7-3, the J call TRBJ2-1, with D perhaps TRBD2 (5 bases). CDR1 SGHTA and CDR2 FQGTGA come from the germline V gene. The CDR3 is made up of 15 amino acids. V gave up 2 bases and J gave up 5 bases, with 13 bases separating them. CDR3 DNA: TGTGCCAGCAGCTTACTAGCTGACAAGAACAATGAGCAGTTCTTC. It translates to CASSLLADKNNEQFF.

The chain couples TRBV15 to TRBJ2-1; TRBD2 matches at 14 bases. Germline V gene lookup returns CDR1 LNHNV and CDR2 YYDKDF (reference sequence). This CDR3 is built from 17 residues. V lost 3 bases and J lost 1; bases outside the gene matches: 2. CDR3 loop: CATSSRLAGGSYNEQFF. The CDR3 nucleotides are TGTGCCACCAGCAGTAGACTAGCGGGAGGGTCCTACAATGAGCAGTTCTTC.

The CDR3 DNA reads TGTGCCAGCAGTTACCGGACAGGAGCTTACAATGAGCAGTTCTTC. It yields the protein CASSYRTGAYNEQFF. The genes are TRBV6-2 or TRBV6-3 and TRBJ2-1; TRBD1 matches at 7 bases. V shed 2 bases, J shed 4 bases, and the junction held 5 bases outside the gene matches. This CDR3 comprises 15 residues. Germline V CDR1 and CDR2: MNHEY, SVGEGT.

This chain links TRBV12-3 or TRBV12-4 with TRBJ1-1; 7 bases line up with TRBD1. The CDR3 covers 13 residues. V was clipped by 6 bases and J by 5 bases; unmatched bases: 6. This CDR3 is CASRQGQRTEAFF. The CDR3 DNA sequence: TGTGCCAGCAGACAGGGGCAACGGACTGAAGCTTTCTTT.

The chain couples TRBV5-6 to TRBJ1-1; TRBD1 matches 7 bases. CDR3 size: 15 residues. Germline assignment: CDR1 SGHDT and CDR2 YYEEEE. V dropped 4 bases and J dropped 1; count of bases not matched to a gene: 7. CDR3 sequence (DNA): TGTGCCAGCAGCGCCTGGGACAGAACGAACACTGAAGCTTTCTTT. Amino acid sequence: CASSAWDRTNTEAFF.

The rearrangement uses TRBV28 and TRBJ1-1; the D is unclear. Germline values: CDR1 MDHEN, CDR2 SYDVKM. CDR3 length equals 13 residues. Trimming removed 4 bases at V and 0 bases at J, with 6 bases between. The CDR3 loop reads CASSYKMNTEAFF. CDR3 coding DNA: TGTGCCAGCAGTTACAAAATGAACACTGAAGCTTTCTTT.